These T cell receptor beta chains were read from a single sample in a study of blood T cell repertoires in COVID-19. Assay: immunoSEQ multiplex PCR; the TCRdb copy retains only in-frame clones and omits some. The sample has around 89,000 clones; approximately 79% are singletons. The sample was peripheral blood. Receptor source: a woman at least 80 years old with acute or convalescent COVID-19. Both conserved end residues are part of each CDR3. Fields, in order: clone size, J gene, V gene, D gene, CDR3 DNA, CDR3 protein. A D gene is named only where the DNA matches it firmly. Size tells how often a clone was seen (once, few, many) or the class of an expanded clone, and some rows leave it out.

>.|TRBJ1-1|TRBV20-1|.
TGCAGTGCTAGTACTCTGAGGTCTGGCACTGAAGCTTTCTTT
CSASTLRSGTEAFF
>.|TRBJ1-2|TRBV28|TRBD1
TGTGCCAGCAGTTCCCCGGGACAGCCTACTAACTATGGCTACACCTTC
CASSSPGQPTNYGYTF
>.|TRBJ1-1|TRBV30|.
TGTGCCTGCCCAACGCGGGGAGTTGAAGCTTTCTTT
CACPTRGVEAFF
>.|TRBJ2-1|TRBV24-1|.
TGTGCCACCAGTGATTACTCAGGGGTGGGCTACAATGAGCAGTTCTTC
CATSDYSGVGYNEQFF
>few|TRBJ1-4|TRBV4-2|TRBD1
TGTGCCAGCAGCCAAGGTGGGAACAGGGGGAATGAAAAACTGTTTTTT
CASSQGGNRGNEKLFF
>.|TRBJ2-2|TRBV7-8|.
TGTGCCAGCAGCTCCCAGGGCTGGGGCACCGGGGAGCTGTTTTTT
CASSSQGWGTGELFF
>.|TRBJ1-5|TRBV6-1|.
TGTGCCAGCAGTGAAGGGCGGAGTTATCAGCCCCAGCATTTT
CASSEGRSYQPQHF
>.|TRBJ1-2|TRBV6-4|TRBD1
TGTGCCAGCAGTGCGAGACAGGGGGTCGGCTATGGCTACACCTTC
CASSARQGVGYGYTF
>once|TRBJ2-5|TRBV19|TRBD1
TGTGCCAGTAGTGCCTGGACAGGGATGGTTGGGGAGACCCAGTACTTC
CASSAWTGMVGETQYF
>.|TRBJ2-5|TRBV9|.
TGTGCCAGCAGCGTTCTTGCCCAGCAAGAGACCCAGTACTTC
CASSVLAQQETQYF
>.|TRBJ1-3|TRBV7-2|.
TGTGCCAGCAGCCTTGGCGGGATCTCTGGAAACACCATATATTTT
CASSLGGISGNTIYF
>.|TRBJ2-5|TRBV7-9|TRBD1
TGTGCCAGCAGCCCAGGACAGGGGCAAGAGACCCAGTACTTC
CASSPGQGQETQYF
>.|TRBJ2-3|TRBV27|TRBD1
TGTGCCAGCAGTTTCGGACAGGGCACTTCTAGCACAGATACGCAGTATTTT
CASSFGQGTSSTDTQYF
>.|TRBJ2-7|TRBV19|.
TGTGCCAGTAGTATCAGGCAGGCGGGGACCTACGAGCAGTACTTC
CASSIRQAGTYEQYF
>.|TRBJ1-2|TRBV19|TRBD1
TGTGCCAGTAGTACTGGACAGGGGATTCACTATGGCTACACCTTC
CASSTGQGIHYGYTF
>once|TRBJ1-1|TRBV27|.
TGTGCCAGCAGTCGACCGGGCCGGGAGGGCACTGAAGCTTTCTTT
CASSRPGREGTEAFF
>once|TRBJ2-5|TRBV15|TRBD2
TGTGCCACCAGCAGAGATCCGGGGGGGGAGACCCAGTACTTC
CATSRDPGGETQYF
>.|TRBJ2-2|TRBV28|.
TGTGCCAGCAGACCCGAAAGTTCTAAGCTGTTTTTT
CASRPESSKLFF
>.|TRBJ1-5|TRBV23-1|TRBD1
TGCGCCAGCAGTCAATCAGAAGGGGGCGCGGCCCAGCATTTT
CASSQSEGGAAQHF
>few|TRBJ1-4|TRBV6-5|.
TGTGCCAGCAGTTCATACAGGGAAACTAATGAAAAACTGTTTTTT
CASSSYRETNEKLFF
>once|TRBJ1-4|TRBV21-1|.
TGTGCCAGGTCCTGCGGGGAGGATGCAACTAATGAAAAACTGTTTTTT
CARSCGEDATNEKLFF
>.|TRBJ2-5|TRBV9|.
TGTGCCAGCAGCGAAAGACAGGACCCCCAAGAGACCCAGTACTTC
CASSERQDPQETQYF
>.|TRBJ1-2|TRBV19|.
TGTGCCAGTAGTATAGGAGGGATCTATGGCTACACCTTC
CASSIGGIYGYTF
>.|TRBJ2-7|TRBV5-3|.
TGTGCCTTGAGCGGTTGCGAGCAGTACTTC
CALSGCEQYF
>.|TRBJ2-1|TRBV5-5|.
TGTGCCAGCAGCTTAGCGTTAGAGTCCTACAATGAGCAGTTCTTC
CASSLALESYNEQFF
>.|TRBJ2-3|TRBV5-8|TRBD2
TGTGCCAGCAGCTCCTCGACTAGCGGGGGGTTGGATACGCAGTATTTT
CASSSSTSGGLDTQYF
>.|TRBJ2-7|TRBV7-9|.
TGTGCCAGCACTCCTTCCACGCCGGTCGAGCAGTACTTC
CASTPSTPVEQYF
>few|TRBJ2-7|TRBV5-5|TRBD1
TGTGCCAGCAGCTTAATAAGACAGGGAGCTCTGTACTTC
CASSLIRQGALYF
>.|TRBJ1-2|TRBV4-2|.
TGTGCCAGCAGCCAAGACAGCCAACTGGGCGGCTACACCTTC
CASSQDSQLGGYTF
>.|TRBJ2-1|TRBV7-2|.
TGTGCCAGCAGCGGGACACCCTACAATGAGCAGTTCTTC
CASSGTPYNEQFF
>.|TRBJ2-5|TRBV30|.
TGTGCCTGGAGGGAGACAGGTTTAGAGACCCAGTACTTC
CAWRETGLETQYF
>.|TRBJ1-1|TRBV6-5|.
TGTGCCAGCAGTCGGAGGACTGGCGAGAACACTGAAGCTTTCTTT
CASSRRTGENTEAFF
>.|TRBJ2-1|TRBV15|TRBD2
TGTGCCACCACTAGGACTAGCGCTGGAGGGAAGTTCTTC
CATTRTSAGGKFF
>.|TRBJ1-4|TRBV3-1/TRBV3-2|TRBD1
TGTGCCAGCAGCCATTGGGACAGGGTTGAGGTAAAACTGTTTTTT
CASSHWDRVEVKLFF
>.|TRBJ2-7|TRBV20-1|.
TGCAGTGCTAGTCCGGAAACAGGGATCCATAGGGCGCAGTACTTC
CSASPETGIHRAQYF
>.|TRBJ1-6|TRBV7-2|.
TGTGCCAGCAGCTTGCGGGGGTCTCACCTCCACTTT
CASSLRGSHLHF
>.|TRBJ1-1|TRBV28|.
TGTGCCAGCACTGGGGACATACTGAACACTGAAGCTTTCTTT
CASTGDILNTEAFF
>.|TRBJ1-1|TRBV18|TRBD1
TGTGCCAGCTCACCAGGGACAGGGTATACTGAAGCTTTCTTT
CASSPGTGYTEAFF
>.|TRBJ1-5|TRBV27|.
TGTGCCAGCAGTGGAGGGGCAGGGCAGCCCCAGCATTTT
CASSGGAGQPQHF
>.|TRBJ2-7|TRBV4-3|TRBD1
TGCGCCAGCAGCCGGACGGGGGACAGGGCATACGAGCAGTACTTC
CASSRTGDRAYEQYF
>.|TRBJ2-4|TRBV5-8|.
TGTGCCAGCAGCTTCGGAGAAAACATTCAGTACTTC
CASSFGENIQYF
>few|TRBJ1-1|TRBV19|TRBD1
TGTGCCAGCGGACAGGCGAACACTGAAGCTTTCTTT
CASGQANTEAFF
>.|TRBJ2-7|TRBV7-9|.
TGTGCCAGCAGCTTAGAACAGGAATCCTACGAGCAGTACTTC
CASSLEQESYEQYF
>.|TRBJ2-1|TRBV6-5|.
TGTGCCAGCAGTTACTCGATGGGGCCGGGCAATGAGCAGTTCTTC
CASSYSMGPGNEQFF
>medium-sized|TRBJ1-6|TRBV7-9|.
TGTGCCAGCAGCCAGGGGAGCTATAATTCACCCCTCCACTTT
CASSQGSYNSPLHF
>.|TRBJ1-1|TRBV5-1|.
TGCGCCAGCAGCCGAAGGGGGGGCACTGAAGCTTTCTTT
CASSRRGGTEAFF
>few|TRBJ2-3|TRBV19|.
TGTGCCAGTAGGGACAGCCCCACAGATACGCAGTATTTT
CASRDSPTDTQYF
>few|TRBJ2-2|TRBV2|TRBD2
TGTGCCAGCAGTGAGATAGCGGGGGGGCTGCCCGGGGAGCTGTTTTTT
CASSEIAGGLPGELFF
>.|TRBJ1-2|TRBV28|.
TGTGCCAGCAGTGCACGGGAGGGGATGAGTTATGGCTACACCTTC
CASSAREGMSYGYTF
>.|TRBJ1-2|TRBV29-1|TRBD1
TGCAGCGTTCTCCGCCTAGACAGGGGTGTCGAGGGCTACACCTTC
CSVLRLDRGVEGYTF
>.|TRBJ1-2|TRBV18|.
TGTGCCAGCTCACTTCTAGGGGGAAATAGCTATGACTACACCTTC
CASSLLGGNSYDYTF
>few|TRBJ1-2|TRBV28|.
TGTGCCAGCATTGTATCGGGGTTAGGCTACACCTTC
CASIVSGLGYTF
>.|TRBJ2-2|TRBV7-9|TRBD1
TGTGCCAGCAGCTTGAGGACAGGAACCGGGGAGCTGTTTTTT
CASSLRTGTGELFF